The 17 T cell receptor beta chains below come from one sample, sequenced in a study of cytomegalovirus exposure and HLA in healthy donors. Both 60 Vbeta primers and 13 Jbeta primers went into the PCR. Assay: immunoSEQ multiplex PCR; the TCRdb copy retains only in-frame clones and omits some. The sample lists fewer than 110,000 clones, 74% occurring once. The sample taken for sequencing was PBMCs. The receptor source for this set is a woman between 40 and 55 years old in good health and CMV-seropositive.

This rearrangement joins TRBV10-2 to TRBJ2-3, with D possibly TRBD1 on 5 matching bases. Trimming removed 0 bases at V and 0 bases at J, with 25 bases between. The CDR3 is made up of 21 amino acids. Germline loops: CDR1 WSHSY, CDR2 SAAADI. The CDR3 region is CASSESNPWQGIWSSTDTQYF. Here the CDR3 DNA reads TGCGCCAGCAGTGAGTCGAATCCGTGGCAGGGAATTTGGTCTAGCACAGATACGCAGTATTTT.

The chain recombines TRBV5-4 with TRBJ1-1; D is unclear. The germline V and J ends were trimmed by 4 bases and 5 bases, with 9 bases remaining between them. This CDR3 spans 12 amino acids. Looked up from germline, CDR1 is SGHNT and CDR2 is YYREEE (reference sequence). The DNA of the CDR3 is TGTGCCAGCAGCCTAAACCCGACTGAAGCTTTCTTT. Residues: CASSLNPTEAFF. Full variable domain (missing parts from reference TRBV5-4 and TRBJ1-1): ETGVTQSPTHLIKTRGQQVTLRCSSQSGHNTVSWYQQALGQGPQFIFQYYREEENGRGNFPPRFSGLQFPNYSSELNVNALELDDSALYLCASSLNPTEAFFGQGTRLTVV.

This clone came up a few times. V usage is TRBV20-1 and J usage is TRBJ2-4; D is undetermined. Germline V gene data show CDR1 as DFQATT and CDR2 as SNEGSKA (reference sequence). The CDR3 is 11 amino acids. V lost 7 bases, J lost 9 bases, and 13 bases lay in between. The CDR3 nucleotides read TGCAGTGGAGGCAGTTTAGGCATTCAGTACTTC. Protein: CSGGSLGIQYF.

The sample holds one count of this clone. This sequence joins TRBV5-4 and TRBJ2-3; 7 nucleotides match TRBD1. Trimming removed 4 bases from V and 3 bases from J; junction bases left unmatched: 2. The length of the CDR3 is 13 residues. The germline gives CDR1 SGHNT, CDR2 YYREEE (reference sequence). The CDR3 spells CASSRDSTDTQYF. In nucleotides, the CDR3 is TGTGCCAGCAGCCGGGACAGTACAGATACGCAGTATTTT.

The V gene is TRBV19, the J gene TRBJ1-6; 7 nucleotides line up with TRBD1. The CDR3 totals 13 residues. The J segment lost 5 bases and the V segment lost 7 bases, leaving 2 bases of the junction unmatched. CDR1 LNHDA and CDR2 SQIVND come from the germline V gene (reference sequence). CDR3 amino acids: CASKGADNSPLHF. In DNA, the CDR3 is TGTGCCAGTAAGGGGGCGGATAATTCACCCCTCCACTTT.

V gene TRBV2 combines with J gene TRBJ1-6; 7 positions match TRBD1. With V trimmed by 7 bases and J by 2 bases, 8 bases remained unmatched. From germline, CDR1 is SNHLY and CDR2 FYNNEI. The CDR3 is made up of 16 amino acids. The CDR3 coding sequence is TGTGCCAGCACAGACAGGGATTGGCCCTATAATTCACCCCTCCACTTT. Protein product: CASTDRDWPYNSPLHF.

The chain has TRBV29-1 and TRBJ2-4; D unresolved. CDR1 is SQVTM and CDR2 is ANQGSEA in the germline V gene. The CDR3 is made up of 15 amino acids. V gave up 4 bases and J gave up 0 bases, with 13 bases separating them. In DNA form, the CDR3 reads TGCAGCGTTGTACTGCATAATATAGCCAAAAACATTCAGTACTTC. This codes for CSVVLHNIAKNIQYF.

This clone was seen more than once but under ten times. The J gene is TRBJ1-4, the V gene TRBV6-5; D possibly corresponds to TRBD1 (5 bases). This CDR3 comprises 13 residues. CDR1 is MNHEY, CDR2 SVGAGI, per germline. The germline V and J ends were trimmed by 6 bases and 7 bases, with 12 bases remaining between them. CDR3 region: CASSPRQTEKLFF. DNA for the CDR3: TGTGCCAGCAGCCCTAGACAGACTGAAAAACTGTTTTTT.

This chain links TRBV7-2 with TRBJ2-1; D not resolved. The CDR3 sequence is 12 residues long. Germline V gives CDR1 SGHTA, CDR2 FQGNSA. Trimming shortened V by 6 bases and J by 6 bases, and 9 bases separated the two germline ends. The CDR3 DNA reads TGTGCCAGCAGTCCACAACCCAATGAGCAGTTCTTC. Amino acids: CASSPQPNEQFF.

The chain carries TRBV19 and TRBJ1-1; maybe TRBD1 (5 bases). Germline V gene lookup returns CDR1 LNHDA and CDR2 SQIVND (reference sequence). Between the trimmed V and J ends, which lost 7 bases and 0 bases, there was a span of 12 bases. The CDR3 covers 14 residues. CDR3 DNA: TGTGCCAGTACTAACCGGGGGATGAACACTGAAGCTTTCTTT. Its translation is CASTNRGMNTEAFF.

The CDR3 here is CASSETGTGGTDTQYF. CDR3 DNA sequence: TGTGCCAGCAGCGAGACCGGGACAGGGGGCACAGATACGCAGTATTTT. The V gene is TRBV7-6, the J gene TRBJ2-3; 10 bases are shared with TRBD1. Germline V gene sequence: CDR1 SGHVS, CDR2 FNYEAQ. This CDR3 is 16 amino acids long. V dropped 5 bases and J dropped 1; count of bases not matched to a gene: 6.

The J gene is TRBJ1-2, the V gene TRBV10-3, with 10 bases identical to TRBD1. CDR1 is ENHRY, CDR2 SYGVKD, per germline. This CDR3 is 14 amino acids long. The trim removed 10 bases at V and 2 bases at J, leaving 7 bases unmatched. The CDR3 reads CATIRDRGNYGYTF. The CDR3 DNA follows: TGTGCCACTATCCGGGACAGGGGAAACTATGGCTACACCTTC.

In its sample, this clone was seen a few times. The gene calls are TRBV6-6 and TRBJ2-5; TRBD1 agrees at 7 bases. Trimming at V came to 6 bases and at J to 5 bases, leaving 9 bases not matched to a gene. Germline V gives CDR1 MNHNY, CDR2 SVGAGI (reference sequence). The CDR3 totals 14 residues. CDR3 in amino acids: CASRSDRVRETQYF. The CDR3 DNA is TGTGCCAGCAGGTCTGACAGGGTGAGGGAGACCCAGTACTTC.

CDR3 bases: TGTGCCAGCAGCTTAGACCGGGACATCAGCAATAATTCACCCCTCCACTTT. Translation: CASSLDRDISNNSPLHF. The V call is TRBV11-1, the J call TRBJ1-6, with a weak D call TRBD1 (6 bases). The CDR3 covers 17 residues. The V gene lost 1 base and the J gene lost 5 bases, with 15 bases spanning the gap. Germline V gene data show CDR1 as SGHAT and CDR2 as FQDESV (reference sequence).

The gene calls are TRBV18 and TRBJ2-3; no reliable D call. The V end lost 3 bases, the J end lost 3 bases, and 7 bases lay between the germline ends. Germline V CDR1 and CDR2: KGHSH, LQKENI. This CDR3 spans 13 amino acids. As DNA, the CDR3 is TGTGCCAGCTCACCCAGTTGGACAGATACGCAGTATTTT. Translated: CASSPSWTDTQYF.

The CDR3 region has the DNA TGTGCCAGCAGTGATCGCGAATCGGCCAAAAACATTCAGTACTTC. As protein: CASSDRESAKNIQYF. The chain combines TRBV2 with TRBJ2-4; D gene unclear. Trimming took off 3 bases at V and 1 base at J, with 10 bases between the two ends. CDR3 size: 15 residues. Germline CDR1 and CDR2: SNHLY and FYNNEI.

The chain uses TRBV4-1 and TRBJ1-3; possibly TRBD1 for D (6 bases). V lost 5 bases, J lost 3 bases, and 17 bases lay in between. CDR1 MGHRA and CDR2 YSYEKL come from the germline V gene. CDR3 length equals 16 residues. The CDR3 DNA sequence: TGCGCCAGCAGCGCGACCTTACAGGGATATGGAAACACCATATATTTT. Translating it yields CASSATLQGYGNTIYF.